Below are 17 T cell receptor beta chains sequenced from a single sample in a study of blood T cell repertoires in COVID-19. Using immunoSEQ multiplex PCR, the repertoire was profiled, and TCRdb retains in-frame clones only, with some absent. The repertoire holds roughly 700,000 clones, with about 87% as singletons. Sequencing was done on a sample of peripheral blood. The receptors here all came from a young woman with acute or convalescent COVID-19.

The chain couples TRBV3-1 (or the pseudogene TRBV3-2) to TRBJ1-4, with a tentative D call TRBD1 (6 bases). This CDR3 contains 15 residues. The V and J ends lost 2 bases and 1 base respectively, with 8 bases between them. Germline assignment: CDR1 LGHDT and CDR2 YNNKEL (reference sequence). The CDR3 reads CASSQRGGTNEKLFF. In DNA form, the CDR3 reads TGTGCCAGCAGCCAAAGGGGGGGAACTAATGAAAAACTGTTTTTT.

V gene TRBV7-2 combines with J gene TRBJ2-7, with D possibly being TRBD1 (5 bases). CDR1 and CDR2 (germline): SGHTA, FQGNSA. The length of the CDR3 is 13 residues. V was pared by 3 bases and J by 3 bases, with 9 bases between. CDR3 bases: TGTGCCAGCAGCTTTTGGCAGGGCTACGAGCAGTACTTC. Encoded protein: CASSFWQGYEQYF.

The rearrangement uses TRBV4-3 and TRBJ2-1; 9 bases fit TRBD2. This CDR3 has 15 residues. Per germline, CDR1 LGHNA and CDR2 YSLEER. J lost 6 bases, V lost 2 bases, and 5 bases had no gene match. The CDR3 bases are TGCGCCAGCAGCCAATCTAGCGGGGTGGTCAATGAGCAGTTCTTC. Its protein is CASSQSSGVVNEQFF.

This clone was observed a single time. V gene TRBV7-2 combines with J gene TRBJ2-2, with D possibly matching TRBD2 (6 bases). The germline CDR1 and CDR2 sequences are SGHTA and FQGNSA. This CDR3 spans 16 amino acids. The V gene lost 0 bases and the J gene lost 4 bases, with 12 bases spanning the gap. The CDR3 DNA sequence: TGTGCCAGCAGCTTAGCTGAGCTGGAGGGCACCGGGGAGCTGTTTTTT. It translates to CASSLAELEGTGELFF.

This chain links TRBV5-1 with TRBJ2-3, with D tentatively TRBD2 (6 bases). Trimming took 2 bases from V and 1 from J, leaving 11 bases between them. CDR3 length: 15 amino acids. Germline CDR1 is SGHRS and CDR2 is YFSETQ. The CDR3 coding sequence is TGCGCCAGCAGCTTCTTGACTAGTGGCACAGATACGCAGTATTTT. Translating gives CASSFLTSGTDTQYF. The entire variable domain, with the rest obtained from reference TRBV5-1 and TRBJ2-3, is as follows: KAGVTQTPRYLIKTRGQQVTLSCSPISGHRSVSWYQQTPGQGLQFLFEYFSETQRNKGNFPGRFSGRQFSNSRSEMNVSTLELGDSALYLCASSFLTSGTDTQYFGPGTRLTVL.

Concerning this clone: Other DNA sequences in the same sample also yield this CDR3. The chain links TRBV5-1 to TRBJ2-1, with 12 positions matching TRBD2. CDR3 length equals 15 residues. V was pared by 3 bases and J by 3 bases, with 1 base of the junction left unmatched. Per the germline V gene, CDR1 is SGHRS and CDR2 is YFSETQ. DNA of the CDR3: TGCGCCAGCAGCTCGACTAGCGGGGGCTACAATGAGCAGTTCTTC. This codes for CASSSTSGGYNEQFF.

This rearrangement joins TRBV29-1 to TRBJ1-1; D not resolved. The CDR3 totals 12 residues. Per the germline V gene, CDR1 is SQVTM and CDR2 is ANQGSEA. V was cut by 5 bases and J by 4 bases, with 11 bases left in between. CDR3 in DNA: TGCAGCGTTCTGGTGAGCGGCACTGAAGCTTTCTTT. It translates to CSVLVSGTEAFF. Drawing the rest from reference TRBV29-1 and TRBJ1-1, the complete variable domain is SAVISQKPSRDICQRGTSLTIQCQVDSQVTMMFWYRQQPGQSLTLIATANQGSEATYESGFVIDKFPISRPNLTFSTLTVSNMSPEDSSIYLCSVLVSGTEAFFGQGTRLTVV.

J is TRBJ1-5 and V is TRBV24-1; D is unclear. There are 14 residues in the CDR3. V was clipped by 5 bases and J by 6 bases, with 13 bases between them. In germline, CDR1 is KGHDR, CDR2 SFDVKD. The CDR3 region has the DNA TGTGCCACCAGTGCCGCCACCAGGATTCAGCCCCAGCATTTT. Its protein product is CATSAATRIQPQHF.

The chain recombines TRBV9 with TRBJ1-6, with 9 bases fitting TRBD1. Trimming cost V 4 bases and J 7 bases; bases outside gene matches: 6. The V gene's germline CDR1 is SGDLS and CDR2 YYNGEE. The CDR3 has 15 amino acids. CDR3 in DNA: TGTGCCAGCAGCTCGGGACAGGGTGGGAATTCACCCCTCCACTTT. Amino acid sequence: CASSSGQGGNSPLHF.

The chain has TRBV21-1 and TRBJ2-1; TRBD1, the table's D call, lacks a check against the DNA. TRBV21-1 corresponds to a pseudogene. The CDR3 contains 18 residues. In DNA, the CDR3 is TGTGCCAGCAGCAAATCAGGGGTTTTCACGGACTCCTACAATGAGCAGTTCTTC. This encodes CASSKSGVFTDSYNEQFF.

In nucleotides, the CDR3 is TGTGCCAGCAAACAGAACTCTGGGGCCAACGTCCTGACTTTC. It yields the protein CASKQNSGANVLTF. The V and J genes are TRBV6-5 and TRBJ2-6; D not certain. V was cut by 7 bases and J by 0 bases, with 7 bases left in between. The CDR3 is 14 residues long. Germline V lookup: CDR1 MNHEY, CDR2 SVGAGI.

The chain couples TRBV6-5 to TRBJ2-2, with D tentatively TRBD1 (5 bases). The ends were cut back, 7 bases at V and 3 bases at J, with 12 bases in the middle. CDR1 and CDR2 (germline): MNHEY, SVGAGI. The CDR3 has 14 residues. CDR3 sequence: CASTTGEYTGELFF. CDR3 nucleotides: TGTGCCAGCACTACAGGCGAATACACCGGGGAGCTGTTTTTT.

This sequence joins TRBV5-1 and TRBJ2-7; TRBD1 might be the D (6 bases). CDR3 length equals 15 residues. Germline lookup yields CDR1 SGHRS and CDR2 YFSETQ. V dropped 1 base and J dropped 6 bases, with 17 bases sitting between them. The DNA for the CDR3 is TGCGCCAGCAGCTTGTTGGGGGCGGCCGCCCTCGAGCAGTACTTC. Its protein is CASSLLGAAALEQYF.

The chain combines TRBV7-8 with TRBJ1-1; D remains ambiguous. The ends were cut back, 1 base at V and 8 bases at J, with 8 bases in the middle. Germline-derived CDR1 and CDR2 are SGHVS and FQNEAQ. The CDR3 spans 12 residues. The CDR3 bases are TGTGCCAGCAGCTTAGGAGTTTGGGAAGCTTTCTTT. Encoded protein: CASSLGVWEAFF.

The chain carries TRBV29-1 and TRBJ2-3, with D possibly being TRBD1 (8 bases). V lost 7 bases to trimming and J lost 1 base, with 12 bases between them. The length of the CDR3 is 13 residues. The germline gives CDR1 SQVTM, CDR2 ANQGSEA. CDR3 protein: CSGGGQGTDTQYF. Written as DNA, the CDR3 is TGCAGCGGCGGGGGACAGGGCACAGATACGCAGTATTTT.

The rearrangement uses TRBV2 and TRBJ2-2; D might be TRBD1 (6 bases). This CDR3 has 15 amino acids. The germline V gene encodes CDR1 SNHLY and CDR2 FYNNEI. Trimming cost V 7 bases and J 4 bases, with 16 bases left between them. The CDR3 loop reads CASMQEQGVTGELFF. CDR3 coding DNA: TGTGCCAGCATGCAGGAACAGGGCGTCACCGGGGAGCTGTTTTTT.

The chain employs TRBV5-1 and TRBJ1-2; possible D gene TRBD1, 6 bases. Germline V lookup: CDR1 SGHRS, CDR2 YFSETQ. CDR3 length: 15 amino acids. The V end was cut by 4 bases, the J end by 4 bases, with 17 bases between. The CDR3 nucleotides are TGCGCCAGCAGCCCAGGGACATCCGGCTCCTATGGCTACACCTTC. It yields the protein CASSPGTSGSYGYTF.